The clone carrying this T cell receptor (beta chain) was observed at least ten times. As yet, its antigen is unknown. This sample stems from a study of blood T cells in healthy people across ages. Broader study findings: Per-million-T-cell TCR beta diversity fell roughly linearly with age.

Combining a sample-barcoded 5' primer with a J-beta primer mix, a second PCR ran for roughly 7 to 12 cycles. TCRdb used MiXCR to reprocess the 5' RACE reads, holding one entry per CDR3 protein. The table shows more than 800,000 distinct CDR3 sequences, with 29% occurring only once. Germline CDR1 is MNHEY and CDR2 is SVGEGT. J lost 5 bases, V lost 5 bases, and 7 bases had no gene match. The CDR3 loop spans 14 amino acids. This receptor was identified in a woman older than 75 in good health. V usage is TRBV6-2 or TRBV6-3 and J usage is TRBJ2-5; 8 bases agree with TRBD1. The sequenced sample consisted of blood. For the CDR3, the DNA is TGTGCCAGCAGTACCTCCAGGGGGCGGGAGACCCAGTACTTC. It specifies CASSTSRGRETQYF.